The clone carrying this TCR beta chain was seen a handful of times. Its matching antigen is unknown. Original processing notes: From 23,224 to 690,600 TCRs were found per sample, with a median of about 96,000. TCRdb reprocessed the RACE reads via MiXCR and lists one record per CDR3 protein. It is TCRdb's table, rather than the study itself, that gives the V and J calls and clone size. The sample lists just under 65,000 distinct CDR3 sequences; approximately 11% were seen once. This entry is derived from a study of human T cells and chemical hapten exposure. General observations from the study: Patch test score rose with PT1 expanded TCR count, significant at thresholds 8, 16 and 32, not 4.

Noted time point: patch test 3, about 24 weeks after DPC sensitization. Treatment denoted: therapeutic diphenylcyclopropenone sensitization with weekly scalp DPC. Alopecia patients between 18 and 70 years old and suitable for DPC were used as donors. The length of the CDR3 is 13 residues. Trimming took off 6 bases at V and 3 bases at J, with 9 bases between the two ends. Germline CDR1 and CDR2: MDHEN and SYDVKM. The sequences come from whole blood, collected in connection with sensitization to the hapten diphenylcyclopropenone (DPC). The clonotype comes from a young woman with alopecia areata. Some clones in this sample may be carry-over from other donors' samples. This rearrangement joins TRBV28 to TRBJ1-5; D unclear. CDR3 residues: CASRPDFNQPQHF. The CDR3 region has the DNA TGTGCCAGCAGGCCCGATTTCAATCAGCCCCAGCATTTT.